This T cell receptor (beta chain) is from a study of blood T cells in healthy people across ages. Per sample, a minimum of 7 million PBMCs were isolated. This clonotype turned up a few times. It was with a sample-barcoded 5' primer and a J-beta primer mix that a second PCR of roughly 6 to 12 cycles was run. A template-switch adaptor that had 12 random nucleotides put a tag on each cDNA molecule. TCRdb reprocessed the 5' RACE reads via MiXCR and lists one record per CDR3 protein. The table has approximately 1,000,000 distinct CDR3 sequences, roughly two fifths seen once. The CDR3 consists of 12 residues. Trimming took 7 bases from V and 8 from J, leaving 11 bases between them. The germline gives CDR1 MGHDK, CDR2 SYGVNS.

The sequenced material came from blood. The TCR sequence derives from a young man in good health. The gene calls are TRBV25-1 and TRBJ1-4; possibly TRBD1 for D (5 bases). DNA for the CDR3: TGTGCCAGCAAGGGGAGCAAAGAAAAACTGTTTTTT. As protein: CASKGSKEKLFF.